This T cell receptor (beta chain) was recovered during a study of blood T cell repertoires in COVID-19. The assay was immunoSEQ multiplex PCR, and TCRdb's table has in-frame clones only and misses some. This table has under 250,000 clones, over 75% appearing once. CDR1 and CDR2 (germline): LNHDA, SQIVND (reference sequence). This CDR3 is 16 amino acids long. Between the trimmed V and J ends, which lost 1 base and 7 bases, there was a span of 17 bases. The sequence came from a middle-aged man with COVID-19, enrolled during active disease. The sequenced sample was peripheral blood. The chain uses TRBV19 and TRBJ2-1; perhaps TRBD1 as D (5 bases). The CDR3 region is CASSIARAPLRNEQFF. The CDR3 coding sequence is TGTGCCAGTAGTATAGCCAGGGCTCCCCTTAGGAATGAGCAGTTCTTC.